What follows describes a single T cell receptor beta chain. The data were obtained in a study of technical replicates of blood from a few donors. Method: immunoSEQ multiplex PCR; TCRdb's copy keeps in-frame clones and lacks some. Of 75,000 to 95,000 clones listed, roughly 96% are singletons. Germline V gene data show CDR1 as SNHLY and CDR2 as FYNNEI. The CDR3 loop spans 14 amino acids. V was trimmed by 6 bases and J by 5 bases, leaving 14 bases between them. The sequenced material came from T cells isolated from PBMCs. The V gene is TRBV2, the J gene TRBJ2-1, with D possibly TRBD2 on 5 matching bases. This TCR derives from a human donor in good health. CDR3 sequence (DNA): TGTGCCAGCAGCTGGACTTATATTAACAATGAGCAGTTCTTC. Its translation: CASSWTYINNEQFF.